Listed below are T cell receptor beta chains from one sample, sequenced in a study of beta chain features in type 1 diabetes. Only in-frame clones appear in the TCRdb table, and some are missing; sequencing was by immunoSEQ multiplex PCR. This sample carries hundreds of thousands of clones, about 14% of them seen once, and the ten largest clones take around 0.1%. Sequencing was performed on naive CD4+ T cells from blood. The receptors were sampled from a young man in good health. Both conserved end residues are trimmed from each CDR3.

v_call	cdr3_length	j_call	cdr3_aa
TRBV7-8	13	TRBJ1-1	ASSFSRLRGNEAF
TRBV7-2	13	TRBJ1-5	ASSLGGYSNQPQH
TRBV7-3	13	TRBJ1-2	ASSLTGTGSYGYT
TRBV30	13	TRBJ2-1	AWDIAGGPYNEQF
TRBV6-6	13	TRBJ2-7	ASSYTLDRGNEQY
TRBV7-3	10	TRBJ2-3	ASSFGTDTQY
TRBV29-1	12	TRBJ2-4	SVEVSQGGNIQY
TRBV9	11	TRBJ1-1	ASSVAGNTEAF
TRBV28	13	TRBJ1-2	AGRSRDRGSQGYT
TRBV27	13	TRBJ2-7	ASSLSVGRSYEQY
TRBV27	17	TRBJ2-1	ASRLLMWGRSGSYNEQF
TRBV9	16	TRBJ2-5	ASSPTSGGPSGQETQY
TRBV21-1	13	TRBJ1-5	ASSKADRVNQPQH
TRBV5-6	12	TRBJ2-1	ASSLVTSYNEQF
TRBV4-3	11	TRBJ2-5	ASSRGCRKTQY
TRBV30	11	TRBJ2-3	ASFRGSTDTQY
TRBV27	16	TRBJ1-5	ASSLTTPGALSNQPQH
TRBV30	11	TRBJ2-7	AWSYGLSYEQY
TRBV25-1	13	TRBJ2-7	ASSDSRLQVREQY
TRBV7-3	10	TRBJ2-3	ASSLGGRMQY
TRBV9	13	TRBJ1-5	ASSESSYSNQPQH
TRBV7-9	12	TRBJ2-7	ASSFDRARYEQY
TRBV6-6	13	TRBJ1-2	ASSPISPQGNGYT
TRBV19	12	TRBJ1-1	ASSIQGVATEAF
TRBV7-6	12	TRBJ1-1	ASSARETNTEAF
TRBV9	11	TRBJ2-7	ASSVEGRAEQY
TRBV6-1	13	TRBJ1-2	ASSESGQGNYGYT
TRBV15	10	TRBJ1-4	ATAAEAGKLF
TRBV15	14	TRBJ2-3	ATSRDQGLGGYTQY
TRBV7-9	13	TRBJ2-7	ASSLVRQGTREQY
TRBV9	14	TRBJ2-3	ASSVVGSGQADTQY
TRBV14	13	-	ASSRTSAPSYEQY
TRBV5-1	12	TRBJ2-3	ASSSGTAKDTQY
TRBV9	12	TRBJ2-2	ASSRNTNTGELF
TRBV6-1	13	TRBJ1-5	ASSERGVSNQPQH
TRBV20-1	9	TRBJ1-1	SAREFVEAF
TRBV10-3	16	TRBJ2-3	AISVKLRGQGATDTQY
TRBV6-5	13	TRBJ1-1	ASTQPGDLGPEAF
TRBV7-2	13	TRBJ2-7	ASSPRGTSGYEQY
TRBV27	12	TRBJ2-7	ASRDLLASYEQY
TRBV4-1	14	TRBJ1-3	ASSQVGGVSGNTIY
TRBV9	13	TRBJ1-2	ASSRWGNVNYGYT
TRBV15	14	TRBJ2-3	ATSRVGGRSTDTQY
TRBV11-1	12	TRBJ2-7	ASSTRGGSTEQY
TRBV13	14	TRBJ2-3	ASSSIGLAGADTQY
TRBV7-9	11	TRBJ2-1	ASSPLSYNEQF
TRBV9	12	TRBJ2-7	ASAPRASDYEQY
TRBV30	14	TRBJ1-2	AWMSFRARGMSGYT
TRBV10-3	9	TRBJ2-3	ASSPEKTQY
TRBV6-5	14	TRBJ2-2	ASSYSTGVGTGELF
TRBV9	17	TRBJ2-2	ASSPHRLGQGVSTGELF
TRBV28	13	TRBJ2-6	ASSLGSSGANVLT
TRBV7-2	10	TRBJ2-1	ASSKGLVEQF
TRBV18	14	TRBJ1-5	ASSPPSGWGNQPQH
TRBV5-1	11	TRBJ2-6	ASRDDGANVLT
TRBV28	12	TRBJ1-2	ASTQPPSRGGYT